This T cell receptor beta chain was documented in a study of shared clonotypes between healthy human individuals. Clones were read by immunoSEQ multiplex PCR, and TCRdb kept only the in-frame ones, dropping some. The profile shows more than 90,000 clones, roughly two thirds of them singletons. This clone was found many times. The sequence came from a young man in good health. The sequenced material came from memory CD8+ T cells sorted from blood. Subset here: CD45RO+ cells pooled with CCR7-negative TemRA cells.

The CDR3, as DNA: TGTGCCACCAGCCCAGACAGGGTAAGCAATCAGCCCCAGCATTTT. This encodes CATSPDRVSNQPQHF. The chain couples TRBV15 to TRBJ1-5; 7 bases agree with TRBD1. Trimming at V came to 5 bases and at J to 1 base, leaving 5 bases not matched to a gene. The CDR3 has 15 amino acids. The germline CDR1 and CDR2 sequences are LNHNV and YYDKDF (reference sequence). The full variable domain, its missing parts supplied by reference TRBV15 and TRBJ1-5, is DAMVIQNPRYQVTQFGKPVTLSCSQTLNHNVMYWYQQKSSQAPKLLFHYYDKDFNNEADTPDNFQSRRPNTSFCFLDIRSPGLGDTAMYLCATSPDRVSNQPQHFGDGTRLSIL.